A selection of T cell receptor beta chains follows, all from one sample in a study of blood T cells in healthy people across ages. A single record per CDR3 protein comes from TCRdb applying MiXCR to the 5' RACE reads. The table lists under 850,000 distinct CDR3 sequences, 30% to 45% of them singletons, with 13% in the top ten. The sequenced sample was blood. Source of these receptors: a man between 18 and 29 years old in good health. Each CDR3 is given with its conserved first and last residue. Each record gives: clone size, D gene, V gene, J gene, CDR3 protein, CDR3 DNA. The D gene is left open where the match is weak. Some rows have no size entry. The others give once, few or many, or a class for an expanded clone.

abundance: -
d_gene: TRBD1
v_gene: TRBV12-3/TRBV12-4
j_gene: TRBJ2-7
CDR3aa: CASSTGTGAVQYF
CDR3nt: TGTGCCAGCAGTACCGGGACAGGGGCCGTGCAGTACTTC

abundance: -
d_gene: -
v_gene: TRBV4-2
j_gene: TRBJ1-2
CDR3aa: CASSQAGGEGYTF
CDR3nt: TGTGCCAGCAGCCAAGCTGGGGGCGAAGGCTACACCTTC

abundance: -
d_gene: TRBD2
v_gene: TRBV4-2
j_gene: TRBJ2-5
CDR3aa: CASSQDPASGGIQETQYF
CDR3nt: TGTGCCAGCAGCCAAGATCCGGCCAGCGGGGGAATCCAAGAGACCCAGTACTTC

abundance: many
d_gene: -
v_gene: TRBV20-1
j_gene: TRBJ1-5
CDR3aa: CSAIGTRQPQHF
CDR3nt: TGCAGTGCTATCGGGACACGTCAGCCCCAGCATTTT

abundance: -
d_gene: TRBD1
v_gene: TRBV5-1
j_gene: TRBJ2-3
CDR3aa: CASSFKAGGTDTQDF
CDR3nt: TGCGCCAGCAGCTTTAAGGCAGGGGGCACAGATACGCAGGATTTT

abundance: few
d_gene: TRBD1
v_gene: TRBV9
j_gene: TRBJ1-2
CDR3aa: CASADRVYGYTF
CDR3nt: TGTGCCAGCGCAGACAGGGTCTATGGCTACACCTTC

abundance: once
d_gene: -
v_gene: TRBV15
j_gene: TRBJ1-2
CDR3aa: CATSRDRQLYGYTF
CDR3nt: TGTGCCACCAGCAGAGATAGACAGCTATATGGCTACACCTTC

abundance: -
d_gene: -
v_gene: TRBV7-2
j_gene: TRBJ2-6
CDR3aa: CASSLYGAIPKSGANVLTF
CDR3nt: TGTGCCAGCAGCTTATACGGGGCGATCCCCAAGTCTGGGGCCAACGTCCTGACTTTC

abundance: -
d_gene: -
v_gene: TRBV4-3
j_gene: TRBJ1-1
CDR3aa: CASSQESTAVNTEAFF
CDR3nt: TGCGCCAGCAGCCAAGAGTCCACGGCGGTGAACACTGAAGCTTTCTTT

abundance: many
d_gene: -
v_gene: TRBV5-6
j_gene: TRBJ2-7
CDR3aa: CASSFLGGDEQYF
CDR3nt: TGTGCCAGCAGCTTCCTCGGAGGGGACGAGCAGTACTTC

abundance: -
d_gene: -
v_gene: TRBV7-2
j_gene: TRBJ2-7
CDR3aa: CVSSLGGGGNNEQYF
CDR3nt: TGTGTCAGCAGCTTAGGTGGAGGGGGCAACAATGAGCAGTACTTC

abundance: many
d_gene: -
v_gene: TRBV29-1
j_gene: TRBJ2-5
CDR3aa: CSAQTQETQYF
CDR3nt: TGCAGCGCACAGACCCAAGAGACCCAGTACTTC

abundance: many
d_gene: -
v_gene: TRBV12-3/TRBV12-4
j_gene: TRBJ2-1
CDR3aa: CASSPRGAAYNEQFF
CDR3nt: TGTGCCAGCAGTCCCCGTGGTGCGGCCTACAATGAGCAGTTCTTC

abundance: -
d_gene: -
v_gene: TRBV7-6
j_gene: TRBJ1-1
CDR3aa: CASSSTRRGKRGLNTEAFF
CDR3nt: TGTGCCAGCAGCTCCACCCGTCGGGGCAAGAGAGGGTTAAACACTGAAGCTTTCTTT

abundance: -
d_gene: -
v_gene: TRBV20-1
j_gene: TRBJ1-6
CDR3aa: CSARTQSNSPLHF
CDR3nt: TGCAGTGCTAGGACACAGAGTAATTCACCCCTCCACTTT

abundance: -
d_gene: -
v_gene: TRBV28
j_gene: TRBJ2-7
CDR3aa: CASSLFRDMTYEQYF
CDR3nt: TGTGCCAGCAGTTTATTTCGGGACATGACCTACGAGCAGTACTTC

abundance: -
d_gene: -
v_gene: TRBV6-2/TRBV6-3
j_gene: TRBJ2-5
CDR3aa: CASSYEIRGRQETQYF
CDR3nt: TGTGCCAGCAGTTACGAGATTCGAGGGCGCCAAGAGACCCAGTACTTC

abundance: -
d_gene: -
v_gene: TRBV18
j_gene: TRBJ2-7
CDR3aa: CASSPPVPGAAYEQYF
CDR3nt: TGTGCCAGCTCACCACCAGTCCCCGGGGCGGCCTACGAGCAGTACTTC

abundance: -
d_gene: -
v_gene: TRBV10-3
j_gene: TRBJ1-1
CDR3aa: CAISVGEWNTEAFF
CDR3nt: TGTGCCATCAGTGTCGGGGAGTGGAACACTGAAGCTTTCTTT

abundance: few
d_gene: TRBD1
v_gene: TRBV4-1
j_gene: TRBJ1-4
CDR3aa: CASSLLLNPGQGGNEKLFF
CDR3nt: TGCGCCAGCAGCCTACTACTCAACCCGGGACAGGGAGGAAACGAAAAACTGTTTTTT

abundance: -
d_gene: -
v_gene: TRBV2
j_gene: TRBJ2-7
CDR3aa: CATLGSTRSSEQYF
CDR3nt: TGTGCCACCCTGGGGAGTACCAGAAGTAGCGAGCAGTACTTC

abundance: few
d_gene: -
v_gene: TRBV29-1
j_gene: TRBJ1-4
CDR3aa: CSVGGGGGEKLFF
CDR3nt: TGCAGCGTTGGGGGAGGGGGAGGCGAAAAACTGTTTTTT

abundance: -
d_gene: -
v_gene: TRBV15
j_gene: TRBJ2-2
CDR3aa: CATSKGPDRANTGELFF
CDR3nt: TGTGCCACCAGCAAAGGGCCAGACAGAGCGAACACCGGGGAGCTGTTTTTT

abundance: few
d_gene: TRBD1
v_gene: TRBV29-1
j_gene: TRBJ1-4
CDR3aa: CSVQTGTALNEKLFF
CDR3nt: TGCAGCGTACAAACGGGGACAGCGCTAAATGAAAAACTGTTTTTT

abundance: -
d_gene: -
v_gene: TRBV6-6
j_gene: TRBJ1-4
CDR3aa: CASSGHSPTSEKLFF
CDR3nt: TGTGCCAGCAGTGGCCACAGTCCGACGAGTGAAAAACTGTTTTTT

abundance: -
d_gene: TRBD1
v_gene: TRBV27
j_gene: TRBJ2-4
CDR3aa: CASSRGRQGINIQYF
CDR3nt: TGTGCCAGCAGCCGGGGGCGACAGGGGATAAACATTCAGTACTTC

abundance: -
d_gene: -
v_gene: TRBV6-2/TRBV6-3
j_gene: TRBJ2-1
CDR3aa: CASRTDRHSYNEQFF
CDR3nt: TGTGCCAGCAGAACAGACAGGCACTCCTACAATGAGCAGTTCTTC

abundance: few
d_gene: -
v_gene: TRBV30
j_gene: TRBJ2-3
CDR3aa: CAWSPASGTDTQYF
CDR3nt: TGTGCCTGGAGTCCGGCTTCGGGGACAGATACGCAGTATTTT

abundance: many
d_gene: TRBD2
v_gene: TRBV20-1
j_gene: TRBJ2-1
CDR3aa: CSAREGLAAYNEQFF
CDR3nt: TGCAGTGCTAGAGAGGGACTAGCCGCCTACAATGAGCAGTTCTTC